Included here is one T cell receptor beta chain sequence, with context. Its antigen is as yet unknown. This sample was included in a study of cytomegalovirus exposure and HLA in healthy donors. V dropped 4 bases and J dropped 3; count of bases not matched to a gene: 2. The length of the CDR3 is 13 residues. Germline V gene lookup returns CDR1 MDHEN and CDR2 SYDVKM. Study findings and constraints: For TCR beta chains, V- and J-gene trimming was later linked to a missense DCLRE1C variant. As a later analysis showed, several of the most significant clusters appeared to be linked to common viral pathogens. Sequencing likely generated an artifact that appeared as a cluster of highly shared sequence variants.

Vbeta (60) and Jbeta (13) primers were used in the PCR. TCRdb keeps only in-frame clones here, not all; method: immunoSEQ multiplex PCR. The table includes 95,000 to 120,000 clones, around 82% detected once. The donors gave bone marrow, and they were healthy. The chain couples TRBV28 to TRBJ1-2; 7 positions match TRBD1. The sequence was obtained from a woman aged 25 to 39 in good health and CMV-seropositive. What was sequenced was PBMCs. Here the CDR3 DNA reads TGTGCCAGCAGTTCTACAGGGGACTATGGCTACACCTTC. Translated, it gives CASSSTGDYGYTF.